The next 3 T cell receptor beta chains were all read from a single sample in a study of T cells in Graves' hyperthyroidism and ophthalmopathy. Amplification yielded TCR beta CDR3 regions, with RNA transcripts as the source. HTBI primers were the set used in a first-round RT-PCR of the TCR CDR3. MiXCR, applied by TCRdb to the multiplex PCR reads, yields one record per CDR3 protein. The sample consists of about 640,000 distinct CDR3 sequences, less than 25% of them appearing once. Source material: blood. The receptor source for this set is a man aged 30-40 years with Graves' ophthalmopathy.

This clonotype was observed at least ten times. V usage is TRBV6-1 and J usage is TRBJ1-5; D is possibly TRBD1 (5 bases). V was cut by 5 bases and J by 9 bases, with 20 bases left in between. The CDR3 spans 15 residues. Germline CDR1 is MNHNS and CDR2 is SASEGT. The CDR3 is CASSSAGTAFVPQHF. For the CDR3, the DNA is TGTGCCAGCAGTTCCGCCGGGACTGCTTTTGTGCCCCAGCATTTT.

The V and J genes are TRBV20-1 and TRBJ1-4; weak D call: TRBD1 (6 bases). The CDR3 sequence is 13 residues long. Germline loops: CDR1 DFQATT, CDR2 SNEGSKA (reference sequence). Trimming stripped 4 bases from V and 4 bases from J, with 10 bases between. The CDR3 DNA is TGCAGTGCTACAGGGGCGGGTAATGAAAAACTGTTTTTT. This encodes CSATGAGNEKLFF.

The chain has TRBV30 and TRBJ2-3, with D uncertain. The V gene lost 5 bases and the J gene lost 0 bases, with 12 bases spanning the gap. This CDR3 has 14 residues. CDR1 GTSNPN and CDR2 SVGIG come from the germline V gene (reference sequence). The CDR3 loop is CAWPRTQSTDTQYF. The CDR3 nucleotides are TGTGCCTGGCCGAGGACCCAAAGCACAGATACGCAGTATTTT. The whole variable domain, filled in from reference TRBV30 and TRBJ2-3, reads SQTIHQWPATLVQPVGSPLSLECTVEGTSNPNLYWYRQAAGRGLQLLFYSVGIGQISSEVPQNLSASRPQDRQFILSSKKLLLSDSGFYLCAWPRTQSTDTQYFGPGTRLTVL.